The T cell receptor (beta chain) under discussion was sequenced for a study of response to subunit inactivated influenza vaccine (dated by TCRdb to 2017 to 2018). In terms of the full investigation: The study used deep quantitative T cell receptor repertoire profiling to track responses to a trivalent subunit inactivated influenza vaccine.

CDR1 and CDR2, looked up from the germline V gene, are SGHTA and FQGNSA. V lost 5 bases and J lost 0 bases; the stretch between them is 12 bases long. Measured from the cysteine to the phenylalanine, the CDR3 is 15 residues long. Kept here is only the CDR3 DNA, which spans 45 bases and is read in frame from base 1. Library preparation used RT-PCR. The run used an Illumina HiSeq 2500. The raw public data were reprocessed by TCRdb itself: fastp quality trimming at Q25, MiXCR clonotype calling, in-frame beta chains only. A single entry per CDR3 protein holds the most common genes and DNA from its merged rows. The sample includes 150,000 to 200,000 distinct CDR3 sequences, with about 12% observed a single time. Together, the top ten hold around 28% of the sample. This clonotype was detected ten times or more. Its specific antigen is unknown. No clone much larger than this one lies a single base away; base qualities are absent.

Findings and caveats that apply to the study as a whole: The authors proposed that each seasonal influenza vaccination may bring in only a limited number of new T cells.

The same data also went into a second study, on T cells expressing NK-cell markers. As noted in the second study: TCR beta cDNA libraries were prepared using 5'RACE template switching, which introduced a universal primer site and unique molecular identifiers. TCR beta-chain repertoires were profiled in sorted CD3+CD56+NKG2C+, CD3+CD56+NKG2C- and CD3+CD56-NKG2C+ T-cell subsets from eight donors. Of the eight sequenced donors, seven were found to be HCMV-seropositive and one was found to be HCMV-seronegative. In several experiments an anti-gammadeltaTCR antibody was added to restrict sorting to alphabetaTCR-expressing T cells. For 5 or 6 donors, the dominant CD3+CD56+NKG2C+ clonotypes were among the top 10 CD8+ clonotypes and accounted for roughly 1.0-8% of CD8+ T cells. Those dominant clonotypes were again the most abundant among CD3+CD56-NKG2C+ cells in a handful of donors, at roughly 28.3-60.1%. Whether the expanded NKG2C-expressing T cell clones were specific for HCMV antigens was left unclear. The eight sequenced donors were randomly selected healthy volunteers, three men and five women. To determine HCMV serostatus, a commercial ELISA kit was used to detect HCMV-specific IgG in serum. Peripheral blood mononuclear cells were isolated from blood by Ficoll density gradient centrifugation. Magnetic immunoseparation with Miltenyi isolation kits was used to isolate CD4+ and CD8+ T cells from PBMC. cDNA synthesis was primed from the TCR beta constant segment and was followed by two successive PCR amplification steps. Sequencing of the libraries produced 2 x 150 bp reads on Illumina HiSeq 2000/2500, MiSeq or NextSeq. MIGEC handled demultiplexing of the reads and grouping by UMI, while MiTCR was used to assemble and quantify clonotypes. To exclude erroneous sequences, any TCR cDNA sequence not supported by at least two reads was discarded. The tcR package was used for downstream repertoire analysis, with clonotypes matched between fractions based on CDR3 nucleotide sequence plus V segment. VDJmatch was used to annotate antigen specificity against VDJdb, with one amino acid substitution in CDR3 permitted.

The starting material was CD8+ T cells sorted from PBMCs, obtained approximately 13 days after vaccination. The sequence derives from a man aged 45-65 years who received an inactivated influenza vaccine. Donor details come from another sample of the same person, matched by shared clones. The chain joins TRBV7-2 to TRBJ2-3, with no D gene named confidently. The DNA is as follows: TGTGCCAGCAGCCCCCGCCCTCTAAGCACAGATACGCAGTATTTT. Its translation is CASSPRPLSTDTQYF.